This TCR beta chain originates from a study of blood T cell repertoires in COVID-19. Study details: Whether acute or convalescent, the COVID-19 samples came from the United States, Italy and Spain. Nucleic acid was either cDNA or gDNA, and it came from T cells, B-cell-depleted T cells, or PBMCs.

Authors' methods: Estimated nucleated cell counts came from reference gene primer amplification. Sequenced by immunoSEQ multiplex PCR; TCRdb stores in-frame clones only, minus some. D and trimming were read from the DNA, whereas the V and J calls and clone size are those reported in that table. The table shows 150,000 to 190,000 clones, with about four fifths occurring only once. V shed 4 bases, J shed 5 bases, and the junction held 9 bases outside the gene matches. The CDR3 totals 15 residues. The germline CDR1 and CDR2 sequences are MDHEN and SYDVKM. This clone was recorded a few times. The TCR sequence derives from a man aged 55 to 69 with acute or convalescent COVID-19. The chain combines TRBV28 with TRBJ2-5; 8 nucleotides line up with TRBD1. Specimen: peripheral blood. The CDR3 DNA reads as TGTGCCAGCAGTTCACCTAGACAGGGGCGGGAGACCCAGTACTTC. Translated: CASSSPRQGRETQYF.